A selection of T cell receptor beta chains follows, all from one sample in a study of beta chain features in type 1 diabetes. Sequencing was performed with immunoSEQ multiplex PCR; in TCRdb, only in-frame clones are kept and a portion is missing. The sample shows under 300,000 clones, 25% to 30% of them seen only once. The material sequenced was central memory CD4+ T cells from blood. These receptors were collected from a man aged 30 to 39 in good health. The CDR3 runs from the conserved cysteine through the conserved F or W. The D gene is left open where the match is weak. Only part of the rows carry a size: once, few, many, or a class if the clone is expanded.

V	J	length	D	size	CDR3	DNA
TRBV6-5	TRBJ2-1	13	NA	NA	CASSQGTFVGQFF	TGTGCCAGCAGTCAAGGAACCTTCGTTGGGCAGTTCTTC
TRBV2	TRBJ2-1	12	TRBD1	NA	CASSTTGEEQFF	TGTGCCAGCAGTACAACAGGGGAGGAGCAGTTCTTC
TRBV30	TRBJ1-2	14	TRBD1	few	CAWRRGTGSYGYTF	TGTGCCTGGAGGCGAGGGACAGGTTCCTATGGCTACACCTTC
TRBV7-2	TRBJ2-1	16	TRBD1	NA	CASSLGRTGGRNEQFF	TGTGCCAGCAGCTTAGGGAGGACAGGGGGCAGGAATGAGCAGTTCTTC
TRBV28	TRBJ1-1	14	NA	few	CASSLAGAGTEAFF	TGTGCCAGCAGTTTGGCAGGGGCGGGCACTGAAGCTTTCTTT
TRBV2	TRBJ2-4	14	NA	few	CASSEALDKNIQYF	TGTGCCAGCAGTGAAGCCCTGGACAAAAACATTCAGTACTTC
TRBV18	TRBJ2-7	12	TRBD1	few	CASAPRGYEQYF	TGTGCCAGCGCACCCAGGGGGTACGAGCAGTACTTC
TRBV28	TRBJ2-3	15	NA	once	CASSHGLKNTDTQYF	TGTGCCAGCAGTCATGGACTAAAGAACACAGATACGCAGTATTTT
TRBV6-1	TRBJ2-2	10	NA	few	CASRSGRMFF	TGTGCCAGCAGGAGTGGGAGGATGTTTTTT
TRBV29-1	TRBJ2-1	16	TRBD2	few	CSAGVVRGDSYNEQFF	TGCAGCGCAGGGGTCGTGCGGGGGGATTCCTACAATGAGCAGTTCTTC
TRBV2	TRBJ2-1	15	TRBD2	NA	CASSETSGSWNEQFF	TGTGCCAGCAGTGAGACTAGCGGGAGTTGGAATGAGCAGTTCTTC
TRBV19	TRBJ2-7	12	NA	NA	CASSAGGGEQYF	TGTGCCAGTAGTGCCGGGGGAGGCGAGCAGTACTTC